This T cell receptor beta chain was identified in a study of regulatory T cells in long-lasting Graves disease. The time point: persistent/refractory GD, antithyroid drugs over 5 years with positive TRAb. With RNA extracted from PBMCs as input, the TCR library was made. Peripheral blood, around 9.9 milliliters per patient, was collected in EDTA tubes. This clonotype occurred once. Its antigen is unknown. The junction departs from the called germline gene at one end, perhaps through a read error. Study conclusions and caveats: Persistent Graves' cases showed lower TCR diversity than newly diagnosed cases. Thyroid tissue was not studied; only peripheral blood was. Relative to new patients (966), persistent patients exhibited greater sharing of public clonotypes (approximately 2,800).

Germline V gene sequence: CDR1 SQVTM, CDR2 ANQGSEA. The CDR3 sequence is 12 residues long. HTBI primers from iRepertoire and Arm-PCR of CDR3 regions yielded the TCR beta libraries. In TCRdb, the multiplex PCR reads were re-called with MiXCR into one record per CDR3 protein. The data hold 400,000 to 450,000 distinct CDR3 sequences, with around 22% observed a single time. This sequence was found in a female donor with Graves disease. Specimen: peripheral blood mononuclear cells (PBMCs), collected when the disease was refractory, from a patient treated with antithyroid drugs. V gene TRBV29-1 combines with J gene TRBJ2-7, with TRBD1 identical over 7 bases. Written as DNA, the CDR3 is TGCAGCGCTGAAAAGGACAGGTACGAGCAGTACTTC. Translated: CSAEKDRYEQYF.